Below are 15 T cell receptor beta chains sequenced from a single sample in a study of cytotoxic CD8 clonotypes in ibrutinib-treated CLL. Using immunoSEQ multiplex PCR, the repertoire was profiled, and TCRdb retains in-frame clones only, with some absent. The sample contains 40,000 to 55,000 clones, 70% to 90% of which appear only once. This sample comprised PBMCs, obtained after 24 months of ibrutinib treatment. The receptor set was obtained from a human donor with chronic lymphocytic leukemia.

The chain links TRBV5-4 to TRBJ1-2; D possibly corresponds to TRBD1 (5 bases). V was clipped by 0 bases and J by 5 bases, with 14 bases between them. CDR1 SGHNT and CDR2 YYREEE come from the germline V gene (reference sequence). There are 15 residues in the CDR3. CDR3 DNA: TGTGCCAGCAGCTTGGAAGGGGCCGTTTCGTATGGCTACACCTTC. Residues: CASSLEGAVSYGYTF.

The chain combines TRBV29-1 with TRBJ1-1; no definite D call. This CDR3 is 15 amino acids long. Trimming left V 7 bases short and J 1 base short, with 19 bases between. The germline V gene encodes CDR1 SQVTM and CDR2 ANQGSEA. The CDR3 reads CSAAGGQPSNTEAFF. The CDR3 DNA reads as TGCAGCGCCGCGGGTGGGCAGCCTTCGAACACTGAAGCTTTCTTT.

This chain links TRBV5-4 with TRBJ1-2; no firm D call. Germline V gene sequence: CDR1 SGHNT, CDR2 YYREEE (reference sequence). V dropped 0 bases and J dropped 0 bases, with 15 bases sitting between them. The CDR3 sequence is 17 residues long. The DNA for the CDR3 is TGTGCCAGCAGCTTGGTCTCGGGTAATGTAGCTAACTATGGCTACACCTTC. Residues: CASSLVSGNVANYGYTF.

V is TRBV9 and J is TRBJ2-6, with D possibly called TRBD1 or TRBD2 (7 bases each). The CDR3 loop spans 15 amino acids. Germline loops: CDR1 SGDLS, CDR2 YYNGEE. Trimming pared 4 bases from V and 16 bases from J, leaving 24 bases between. The CDR3 loop is CASSPSPSGGGPLTF. The CDR3 coding sequence is TGTGCCAGCAGCCCCTCCCCCTCAGGGGGGGGCCCTCTGACTTTC.

The rearrangement links TRBV20-1 to TRBJ1-2; D might be TRBD1 (6 bases). This CDR3 is built from 11 residues. Germline assignment: CDR1 DFQATT and CDR2 SNEGSKA (reference sequence). The germline V and J ends were trimmed by 1 base and 7 bases, with 7 bases remaining between them. The CDR3 loop is CSARVGAGYTF. In nucleotides, the CDR3 is TGCAGTGCTAGAGTGGGGGCTGGCTACACCTTC.

V usage is TRBV7-2 and J usage is TRBJ2-7; D is possibly TRBD1 or TRBD2 (8 bases each). The CDR3 sequence is 16 residues long. Trimming removed 6 bases from V and 5 bases from J, with 23 bases in between. Germline V gene sequence: CDR1 SGHTA, CDR2 FQGNSA. The CDR3 is CASSTRTGQAGDEQYF. CDR3 in DNA: TGTGCCAGCAGTACTCGGACAGGGCAAGCGGGAGACGAGCAGTACTTC. The full variable domain, its missing parts supplied by reference TRBV7-2 and TRBJ2-7, is GAGVSQSPSNKVTEKGKDVELRCDPISGHTALYWYRQSLGQGLEFLIYFQGNSAPDKSGLPSDRFSAERTGGSVSTLTIQRTQQEDSAVYLCASSTRTGQAGDEQYFGPGTRLTVT.

The chain recombines TRBV7-2 with TRBJ2-4; TRBD1 aligns across 8 bases. CDR1 is SGHTA and CDR2 is FQGNSA in the germline V gene. The CDR3 runs to 20 residues. Trimming took 0 bases from V and 0 from J; bases not matched to a gene: 13. The CDR3 spells CASSLATGTGSFLAKNIQYF. DNA for the CDR3: TGTGCCAGCAGCTTAGCCACCGGGACAGGTTCTTTTCTAGCCAAAAACATTCAGTACTTC.

This clone is a singleton in its sample. V usage is TRBV18 and J usage is TRBJ1-1, with D perhaps matching TRBD1 (6 bases). This CDR3 spans 13 amino acids. Between the trimmed V and J ends, which lost 8 bases and 2 bases, there was a span of 12 bases. Germline V gene sequence: CDR1 KGHSH, CDR2 LQKENI. CDR3 DNA sequence: TGTGCCAGCAAAAGACAGGCTAACACTGAAGCTTTCTTT. Encoded protein: CASKRQANTEAFF.

This clone was seen just once. The rearrangement joins TRBV5-8 to TRBJ1-2, with D perhaps matching TRBD1 (5 bases). The CDR3 extends over 13 amino acids. The V end was cut by 4 bases, the J end by 4 bases, with 11 bases between. CDR1 and CDR2 (germline): SGHTS, YDEGEE. CDR3 amino acids: CASSKTGGYGYTF. The CDR3 DNA is TGTGCCAGCAGCAAAACAGGAGGCTATGGCTACACCTTC.

The chain combines TRBV5-4 with TRBJ1-2; TRBD1 agrees at 9 bases. Germline CDR1 is SGHNT and CDR2 is YYREEE (reference sequence). Trimming took 0 bases from V and 4 from J; bases not matched to a gene: 4. There are 15 residues in the CDR3. The CDR3 DNA reads TGTGCCAGCAGCTTGGCCGGACAGGGGAGCTATGGCTACACCTTC. Amino acids: CASSLAGQGSYGYTF.

The V and J genes are TRBV5-6 and TRBJ1-6; D remains unclear. This CDR3 is built from 14 residues. Germline loops: CDR1 SGHDT, CDR2 YYEEEE. Deletions cut 4 bases from V and 10 bases from J, with 15 bases between. CDR3 residues: CASSREGMNSPLHF. The CDR3 nucleotides read TGTGCCAGCAGCCGGGAGGGCATGAACTCACCCCTCCACTTT.

The chain carries TRBV30 and TRBJ1-2; 8 bases line up with TRBD1. Looked up from germline, CDR1 is GTSNPN and CDR2 is SVGIG (reference sequence). The V and J ends lost 2 bases and 4 bases, in that order; junction bases with no gene match: 9. This CDR3 is 15 amino acids long. DNA for the CDR3: TGTGCCTGGAGTTTTCCCGGGACAGGATTCTATGGCTACACCTTC. Protein: CAWSFPGTGFYGYTF.

The CDR3 loop is CASSLAGQGNYGYTF. The CDR3 DNA reads as TGCGCCAGCAGCTTGGCCGGACAGGGGAACTATGGCTACACCTTC. The rearrangement links TRBV5-1 to TRBJ1-2; 9 positions match TRBD1. V trimming: 0 bases; J trimming: 2 bases; junction bases outside the gene matches: 2. There are 15 residues in the CDR3. Germline V lookup: CDR1 SGHRS, CDR2 YFSETQ. Based on the CDR3 plus reference TRBV5-1 and TRBJ1-2, the full variable domain is KAGVTQTPRYLIKTRGQQVTLSCSPISGHRSVSWYQQTPGQGLQFLFEYFSETQRNKGNFPGRFSGRQFSNSRSEMNVSTLELGDSALYLCASSLAGQGNYGYTFGSGTRLTVV.

This clone turned up a few times. The J gene is TRBJ2-3, the V gene TRBV11-2, with a possible D match to TRBD2 (6 bases). The V end lost 3 bases, the J end lost 0 bases, and 10 bases lay between the germline ends. CDR3 length: 15 residues. In germline, CDR1 is SGHAT, CDR2 FQNNGV. CDR3 in amino acids: CASSFRGGSTDTQYF. In DNA form, the CDR3 reads TGTGCCAGCAGCTTCCGCGGAGGGAGCACAGATACGCAGTATTTT.

The V gene is TRBV30, the J gene TRBJ1-6, with D maybe TRBD1 (6 bases). The CDR3 consists of 13 residues. The V end was cut by 2 bases, the J end by 8 bases, with 10 bases between. Germline CDR1 is GTSNPN and CDR2 is SVGIG (reference sequence). For the CDR3, the DNA is TGTGCCTGGAGTCAGGGGATAGATTCACCCCTCCACTTT. Translating it yields CAWSQGIDSPLHF.